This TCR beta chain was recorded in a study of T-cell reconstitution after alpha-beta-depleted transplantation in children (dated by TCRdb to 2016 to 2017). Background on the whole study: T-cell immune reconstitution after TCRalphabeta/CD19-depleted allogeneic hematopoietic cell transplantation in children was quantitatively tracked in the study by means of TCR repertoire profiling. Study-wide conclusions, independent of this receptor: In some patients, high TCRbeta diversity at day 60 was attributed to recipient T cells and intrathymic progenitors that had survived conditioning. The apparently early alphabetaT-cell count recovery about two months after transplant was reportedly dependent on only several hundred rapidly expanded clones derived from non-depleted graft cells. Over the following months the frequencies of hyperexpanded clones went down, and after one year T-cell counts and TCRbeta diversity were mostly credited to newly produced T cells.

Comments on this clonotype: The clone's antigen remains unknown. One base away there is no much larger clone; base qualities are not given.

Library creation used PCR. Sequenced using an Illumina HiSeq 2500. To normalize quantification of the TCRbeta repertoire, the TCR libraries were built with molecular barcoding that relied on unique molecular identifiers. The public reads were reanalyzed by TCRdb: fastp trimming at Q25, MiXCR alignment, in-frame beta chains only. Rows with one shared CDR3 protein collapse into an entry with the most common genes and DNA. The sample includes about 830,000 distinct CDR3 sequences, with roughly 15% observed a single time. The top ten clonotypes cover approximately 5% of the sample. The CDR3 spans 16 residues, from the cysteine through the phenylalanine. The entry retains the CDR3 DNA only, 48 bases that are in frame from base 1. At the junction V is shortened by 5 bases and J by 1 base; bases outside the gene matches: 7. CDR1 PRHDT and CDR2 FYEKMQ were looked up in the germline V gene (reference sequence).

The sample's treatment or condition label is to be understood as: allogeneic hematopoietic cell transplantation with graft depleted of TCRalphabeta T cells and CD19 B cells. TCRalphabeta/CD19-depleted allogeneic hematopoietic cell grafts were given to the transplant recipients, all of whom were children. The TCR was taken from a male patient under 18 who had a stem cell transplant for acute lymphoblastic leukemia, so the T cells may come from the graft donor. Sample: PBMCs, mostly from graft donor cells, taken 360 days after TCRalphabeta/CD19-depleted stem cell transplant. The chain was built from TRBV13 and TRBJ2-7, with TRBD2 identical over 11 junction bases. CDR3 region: CASSHYSSGRSYEQYF. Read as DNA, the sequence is TGTGCCAGCAGCCACTATTCTAGCGGGAGGTCCTACGAGCAGTACTTC.